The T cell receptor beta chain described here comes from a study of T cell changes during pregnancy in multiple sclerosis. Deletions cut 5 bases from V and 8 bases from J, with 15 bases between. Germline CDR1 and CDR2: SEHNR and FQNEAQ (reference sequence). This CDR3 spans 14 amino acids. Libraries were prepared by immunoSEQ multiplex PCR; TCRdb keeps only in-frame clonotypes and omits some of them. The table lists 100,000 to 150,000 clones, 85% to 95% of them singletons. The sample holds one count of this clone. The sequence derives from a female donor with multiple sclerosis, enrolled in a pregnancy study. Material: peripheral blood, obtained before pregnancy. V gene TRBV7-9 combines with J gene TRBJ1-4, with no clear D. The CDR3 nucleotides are TGTGCCAGCAGCCTGGACCTGGGGAGAGAAAAACTGTTTTTT. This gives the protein CASSLDLGREKLFF.